These T cell receptor beta chains were read from a single sample in a study of shared clonotypes between healthy human individuals. Method: immunoSEQ multiplex PCR; TCRdb's copy keeps in-frame clones and lacks some. The table has about 520,000 clones, roughly 95% seen once. Sequenced sample: naive CD4+ T cells sorted from blood. These receptor sequences come from a woman aged 25 to 45 in good health. CDR3s include the opening cysteine and the closing phenylalanine or tryptophan. The D gene is left open where the match is weak. For some rows the clone size is stated as once, few or many, or as a class when expanded; others skip it.

TRBJ2-7	11	-	-	TRBV20-1	TGCAGTGCTAGCGGCCCCTACGAGCAGTACTTC	CSASGPYEQYF
TRBJ2-7	17	TRBD2	once	TRBV5-7	TGTGCCAGCAGCTTCCTCGATGGGCTAGCGGGGTCCCACGAGCAGTACTTC	CASSFLDGLAGSHEQYF
TRBJ2-3	15	-	-	TRBV7-3	TGTGCCAGCAGCCAGCTAGCGTCTAGCACAGATACGCAGTATTTT	CASSQLASSTDTQYF
TRBJ2-5	14	TRBD1	-	TRBV27	TGTGCCAGCAGCCCCGCAGGGGGCCGCATCCAGCAGTACTTC	CASSPAGGRIQQYF
TRBJ1-2	15	TRBD1	-	TRBV6-6	TGTGCCAGCAGTTACTCCAACAGGGGGCCTGGCGGCTACACCTTC	CASSYSNRGPGGYTF
TRBJ1-5	16	-	-	TRBV6-1	TGTGCCAGCAGTGAAGTAGAGGGGTCGAACAATCAGCCCCAGCATTTT	CASSEVEGSNNQPQHF
TRBJ1-5	13	-	-	TRBV27	TGTGCCAGCGGCTCGCCGGGCAATCAGCCCCAGCATTTT	CASGSPGNQPQHF
TRBJ2-7	15	-	-	TRBV5-1	TGCGCCAGCAGCTTTGGGGGGACTCTCTCCTACGAGCAGTACTTC	CASSFGGTLSYEQYF
TRBJ2-2	15	-	-	TRBV6-5	TGTGCCAGCAGTTACTCGACGGTTGCAATCACGGAGCTGTTTTTT	CASSYSTVAITELFF
TRBJ2-7	13	TRBD2	-	TRBV5-4	TGTGCCAGCAGATTACCCGGGAGGTACGAGCAGTACTTC	CASRLPGRYEQYF
TRBJ2-2	13	-	-	TRBV7-8	TGTGCCAGCAGCTTAGGGGCCACCGGGGAGCTGTTTTTT	CASSLGATGELFF
TRBJ2-1	14	TRBD2	-	TRBV5-1	TGCGCCAGCAGCGTGACTAGCGTATACAATGAGCAGTTCTTC	CASSVTSVYNEQFF
TRBJ2-5	14	-	-	TRBV6-5	TGTGCCAGCAGTTACTCGGGCAGCGAAGAGACCCAGTACTTC	CASSYSGSEETQYF
TRBJ1-5	14	TRBD1	-	TRBV10-3	TGTGCCATCAGTGATGGGACAGGGGACCAGCCCCAGCATTTT	CAISDGTGDQPQHF
TRBJ2-1	14	-	-	TRBV6-6	TGTGCCAGCAGTCGACCGGGAGCGGAGAATGAGCAGTTCTTC	CASSRPGAENEQFF
TRBJ2-3	16	-	-	TRBV19	TGTGCCAGTAGTAAGGGGACCCTCATGGGGTCAGATACGCAGTATTTT	CASSKGTLMGSDTQYF
TRBJ2-6	16	TRBD2	-	TRBV29-1	TGCAGCGTTGAGGGTCGGGAGGGGATTGGGGCCAACGTCCTGACTTTC	CSVEGREGIGANVLTF